This T cell receptor beta chain derives from a study of T cell responses to AZD1222 COVID-19 vaccine. Notes on the study in general: Only a handful of AZD1222 recipients tested seropositive at baseline. Donors were largely white British and mainly female; clonal diversity was possibly underestimated. Repertoires were sampled only after the peak T cell response.

The V gene end was trimmed by 2 bases and the J gene end by 4 bases; junction bases not matched to a gene: 7. The CDR3 is made up of 17 amino acids. Assay: immunoSEQ multiplex PCR; the TCRdb copy retains only in-frame clones and omits some. Altogether about 81,000 clones are present, approximately 90% being singletons, with the ten largest covering 5.4%. Regarding this clone: As yet, its antigen is unknown.

Recipients boosted at about 4 weeks or about 12 weeks are pooled. The genes are TRBV23-1 and TRBJ1-4; 10 positions agree with TRBD1. TRBV23-1 is filed as an ORF, its function uncertain. Here the sequenced sample was peripheral blood, taken 28 days after the second AZD1222 dose. This TCR derives from an adult who received the AZD1222 COVID-19 vaccine. The CDR3 DNA reads as TGCGCCAGCAGTCAAACCGGGACAGGGGACCATAATGAAAAACTGTTTTTT. It yields the protein CASSQTGTGDHNEKLFF.